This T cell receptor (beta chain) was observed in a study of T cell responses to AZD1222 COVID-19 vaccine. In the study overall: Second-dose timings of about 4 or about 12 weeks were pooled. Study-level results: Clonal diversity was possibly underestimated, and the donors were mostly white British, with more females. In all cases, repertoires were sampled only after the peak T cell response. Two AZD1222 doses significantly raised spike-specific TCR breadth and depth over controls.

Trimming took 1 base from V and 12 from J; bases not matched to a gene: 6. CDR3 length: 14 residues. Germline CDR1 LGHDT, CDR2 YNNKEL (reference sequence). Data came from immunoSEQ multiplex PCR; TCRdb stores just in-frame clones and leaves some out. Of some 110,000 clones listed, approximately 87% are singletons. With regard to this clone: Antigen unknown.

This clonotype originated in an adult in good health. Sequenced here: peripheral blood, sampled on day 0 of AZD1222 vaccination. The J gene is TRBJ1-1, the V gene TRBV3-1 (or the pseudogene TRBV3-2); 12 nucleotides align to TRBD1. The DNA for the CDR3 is TGTGCCAGCAGCCAAGGGAGGGACAGGGGGCTGTCTTTCTTT. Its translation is CASSQGRDRGLSFF.